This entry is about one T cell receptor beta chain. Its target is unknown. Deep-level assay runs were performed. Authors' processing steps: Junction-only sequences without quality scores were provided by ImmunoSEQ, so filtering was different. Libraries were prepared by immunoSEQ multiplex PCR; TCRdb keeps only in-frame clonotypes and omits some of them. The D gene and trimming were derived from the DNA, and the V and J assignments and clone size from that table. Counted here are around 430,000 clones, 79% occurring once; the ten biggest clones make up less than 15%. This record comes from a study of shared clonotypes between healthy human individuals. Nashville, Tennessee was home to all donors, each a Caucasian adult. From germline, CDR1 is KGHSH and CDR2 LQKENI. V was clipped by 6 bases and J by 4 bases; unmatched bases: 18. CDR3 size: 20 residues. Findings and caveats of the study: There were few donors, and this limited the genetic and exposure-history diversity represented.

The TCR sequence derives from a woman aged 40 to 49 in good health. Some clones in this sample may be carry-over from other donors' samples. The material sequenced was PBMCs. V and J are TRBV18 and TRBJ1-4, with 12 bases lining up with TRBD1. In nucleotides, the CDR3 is TGTGCCAGCTCTTTCTTCCCCCCGGGACAGGGGGCGACTTATAATGAAAAACTGTTTTTT. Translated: CASSFFPPGQGATYNEKLFF.